These T cell receptor beta chains were read from a single sample in a study of post-analysis software for immune sequencing data. One entry per CDR3 protein results from TCRdb running MiXCR on the PCR reads. Among approximately 770,000 distinct CDR3 sequences listed, around 46% were seen once. Input material: blood. The source of these receptors is a girl aged 5-17 years with multiple sclerosis. CDR3s include the opening cysteine and the closing phenylalanine or tryptophan. The D gene is left open where the match is weak. Clone size is shown for a subset of rows, as once, few, many or a class of expanded clone.

>TRBJ1-2|TRBV24-1|few|-
TGTGCCACCAGTGATTACTCCCAAAACTATGGCTACACCTTC
CATSDYSQNYGYTF
>TRBJ2-7|TRBV20-1|few|TRBD2
TGCAGTGCTATAGGACTAGCGGGAGCTGGGGAGCAGTACTTC
CSAIGLAGAGEQYF
>TRBJ2-7|TRBV5-1|-|TRBD1
TGCGCCAGCAGTTATAAAGGGACAGGGGTTTCAATAAGCTACGAGCAGTACTTC
CASSYKGTGVSISYEQYF
>TRBJ2-7|TRBV3-1|-|-
TGTGCCAGCAGCCAAGCAGGGGCAGGATCCTACGAGCAGTACTTC
CASSQAGAGSYEQYF
>TRBJ1-5|TRBV20-1|-|-
TGCAGTGCTAGAGATAGGGTAATAGGTAGCAATCAGCCCCAGCATTTT
CSARDRVIGSNQPQHF
>TRBJ2-5|TRBV7-9|few|-
TGTGCCAGCAGCTTACTGGCCCACCAAGAGACCCAGTACTTC
CASSLLAHQETQYF
>TRBJ2-3|TRBV3-1|-|-
TGTGCCAGCAGCCAAGATGGGAGAGGGGGAACAGATACGCAGTATTTT
CASSQDGRGGTDTQYF
>TRBJ2-1|TRBV7-9|few|-
TGTGCCAGCAGCTTATCAGGGAATCCCTTAAACAATGAGCAGTTCTTC
CASSLSGNPLNNEQFF
>TRBJ2-4|TRBV7-2|-|TRBD1
TGTGCCAGCAGCCCCTTCCAGACAGGGACCAAAAACATTCAGTACTTC
CASSPFQTGTKNIQYF
>TRBJ2-1|TRBV20-1|-|TRBD2
TGCAGTGCTAGAGTAGCGGGCCTACTCTACAATGAACAGTTCTTC
CSARVAGLLYNEQFF
>TRBJ2-7|TRBV10-2|-|TRBD2
TGCGCCAGCAGTGAGCTTGCGGGAGAAAATTACGAGCAGTACTTC
CASSELAGENYEQYF
>TRBJ2-5|TRBV7-9|-|-
TGTGCCAGCAGCCCGATGCGCTTACCGACCCAGTACTTC
CASSPMRLPTQYF
>TRBJ2-7|TRBV10-3|few|-
TGTGCCATCGCGGGAAGCTCCTACGAGCAGTACTTC
CAIAGSSYEQYF
>TRBJ2-5|TRBV27|-|-
TGTGCCAGCAGTTTGGGTAGCGGTGGCAGCTACGGGCAGTACTTC
CASSLGSGGSYGQYF
>TRBJ2-7|TRBV7-2|few|TRBD2
TGTGCCAGCAGCCTGCTAGCGGGAGTTAAGTACGAGCAGTACTTC
CASSLLAGVKYEQYF
>TRBJ2-3|TRBV12-5|-|-
TGTGCTAGTGCCACTCTGAGCACAGATACGCAGTATTTT
CASATLSTDTQYF
>TRBJ2-1|TRBV12-3/TRBV12-4|few|TRBD2
TGTGCCAGCAGTTTAGGGACTAGCGGGGACTACAATGAGCAGTTCTTC
CASSLGTSGDYNEQFF
>TRBJ1-3|TRBV6-2/TRBV6-3|-|-
TGTGCCAGCAGCCGCGACGGGGACACCATATATTTT
CASSRDGDTIYF
>TRBJ1-4|TRBV20-1|-|-
TGCAGTGCTAGAGATCAAGGGCAGGGAGGTGAAAAACTGTTTTTT
CSARDQGQGGEKLFF
>TRBJ2-3|TRBV29-1|many|-
TGCAGCGTTGTACGAGATACGCAGTATTTT
CSVVRDTQYF
>TRBJ2-1|TRBV28|-|-
TGTGCCAGCAATGGCCGCTACAATGAGCAGTTCTTC
CASNGRYNEQFF
>TRBJ2-7|TRBV7-9|-|-
TGTGCCAGCTCCGCCGGGTCGAACTACGAGCAGTACTTC
CASSAGSNYEQYF
>TRBJ2-5|TRBV24-1|-|-
TGTGCCACCAGCCAGTCAGAGACCCAGTACTTC
CATSQSETQYF
>TRBJ2-7|TRBV6-5|few|TRBD2
TGTGCCAGCAGTGGAGCTAGCGGGGACTCCTACGAGCAGTACTTC
CASSGASGDSYEQYF
>TRBJ2-1|TRBV10-2|many|-
TGCGCCAGCAGTGAGTCCTCCAATGAGCAGTTCTTC
CASSESSNEQFF
>TRBJ2-7|TRBV20-1|few|-
TGCAGTGCTAGGGACAGCAACTACGAGCAGTACTTC
CSARDSNYEQYF
>TRBJ1-1|TRBV5-1|-|-
TGCGCCAGCAGCAGGGGGGCGTGGGACACTGAAGCTTTCTTT
CASSRGAWDTEAFF
>TRBJ1-2|TRBV5-4|-|-
TGTGCCACCCAGAGCGCAGGATCCTATGGCTACACCTTC
CATQSAGSYGYTF
>TRBJ1-2|TRBV7-2|few|-
TGTGCCAGCAGCTTATACCCCACTACGACGTATGGCTACACCTTC
CASSLYPTTTYGYTF
>TRBJ2-5|TRBV12-3/TRBV12-4|-|-
TGTGCCAGCAGTTTAGCGCTGGCGAGTGAAGAGACCCAGTACTTC
CASSLALASEETQYF
>TRBJ1-2|TRBV24-1|-|-
TGTGCCACCAGCCTAACCCTCGGACATAACTATGGCTACACCTTC
CATSLTLGHNYGYTF
>TRBJ2-1|TRBV6-6|-|-
TGTGCCAGCAGTTACCCATTCTCCTACAATGAGCAGTTCTTC
CASSYPFSYNEQFF
>TRBJ2-1|TRBV5-1|-|-
TGCGCCAGCAGCACCGGACAGTCGAACACTGAGCAGTTCTTC
CASSTGQSNTEQFF
>TRBJ2-6|TRBV12-3/TRBV12-4|-|TRBD1
TGTGCCAGCACCGAGACAGGGGGCCCCCTGACTGGGGCCAACGTCCTGACTTTC
CASTETGGPLTGANVLTF
>TRBJ1-2|TRBV28|-|-
TGTGCCAGCAGCCCCCAGGATGGCTACACCTTC
CASSPQDGYTF
>TRBJ2-1|TRBV27|-|-
TGTGCCAGCAGTTTGTATACGGGCGGAAATGAGCAGTTCTTC
CASSLYTGGNEQFF
>TRBJ1-5|TRBV25-1|-|-
TGTGCCAGCAGCCGTGGGGGGAGCGGCAATCAGCCCCAGCATTTT
CASSRGGSGNQPQHF
>TRBJ2-3|TRBV11-2|-|-
TGTGCCAGCAGCCGCGGTTACACGGCAGATACGCAGTATTTT
CASSRGYTADTQYF
>TRBJ1-4|TRBV20-1|-|TRBD1
TGCAGTGCTAGGGGACAGACAGCAACTAATGAAAAGCTGTTTTTT
CSARGQTATNEKLFF
>TRBJ2-5|TRBV29-1|few|-
TGCAGCGTTGAAGATCCCAGTATCTTGGGGAGAGAGACCCAGTACTTC
CSVEDPSILGRETQYF
>TRBJ2-7|TRBV12-3/TRBV12-4|once|TRBD1
TGTGCCAGCAGTATCTACCGGACAGGGTTTACCTACGAGCAGTACTTC
CASSIYRTGFTYEQYF
>TRBJ1-2|TRBV15|-|TRBD1
TGTGCCACCAGCCGCGGGACAGATACTAACTATGGCTACACCTTC
CATSRGTDTNYGYTF
>TRBJ1-5|TRBV7-8|-|TRBD1
TGTGCCAGCAGCCCACGGGGACAGGGGGCGAATCGCAATCAGCCCCAGCATTTT
CASSPRGQGANRNQPQHF
>TRBJ2-1|TRBV14|few|-
TGTGCCAGCAGCCAAGTGATCCAGGCTGAGCAGTTCTTC
CASSQVIQAEQFF
>TRBJ1-1|TRBV7-3|-|-
TGTGCCAGCAGCCCTAGACATCCCCTCGGGACTGAAGCTTTCTTT
CASSPRHPLGTEAFF